The 13 T cell receptor beta chains in this list originate from one sample, sequenced in a study of shared T cell receptors in the human thymus. The assay was immunoSEQ multiplex PCR, and TCRdb's table has in-frame clones only and misses some. The data hold hundreds of thousands of clones, with 80% to 90% observed a single time. The same sample was also used in a study of human thymus T cells.

Sequencing was carried out using thymocytes. These receptors were taken from a boy under three years old with a congenital heart defect.

V gene TRBV10-2 combines with J gene TRBJ2-7, with 7 bases lining up with TRBD1. The germline V gene encodes CDR1 WSHSY and CDR2 SAAADI. This CDR3 comprises 14 residues. V lost 6 bases to trimming and J lost 2 bases; unmatched junction nucleotides: 7. The CDR3 bases are TGCGCCAGCAGCCCCCGGGACAGCACCTACGAGCAGTACTTC. Its protein product is CASSPRDSTYEQYF.

The genes are TRBV14 and TRBJ2-7, with 13 positions matching TRBD2. The germline V gene encodes CDR1 SGHDN and CDR2 FVKESK. The length of the CDR3 is 22 residues. V lost 0 bases, J lost 2 bases, and 19 bases stayed unmatched. CDR3: CASSQDPWTSGSTRGLPYEQYF. The CDR3 region has the DNA TGTGCCAGCAGCCAAGATCCTTGGACTAGCGGGAGTACCCGAGGTTTGCCCTACGAGCAGTACTTC.

The chain is built from TRBV4-2 and TRBJ2-7, with 7 bases lining up with TRBD1. Per germline, CDR1 LGHNA and CDR2 YNFKEQ. This CDR3 has 14 residues. The V gene end was trimmed by 4 bases and the J gene end by 2 bases; junction bases not matched to a gene: 5. CDR3 nucleotide sequence: TGTGCCAGCAGCCTCGTACAGGGGACCTACGAGCAGTACTTC. Translating gives CASSLVQGTYEQYF.

Here the CDR3 DNA reads TGTGCCAGCAGCGACGGACTAGCGGGGGCCGGGGAGCTGTTTTTT. The encoded protein is CASSDGLAGAGELFF. V is TRBV7-9 and J is TRBJ2-2; 13 bases fit TRBD2. CDR3 length: 15 amino acids. The germline gives CDR1 SEHNR, CDR2 FQNEAQ (reference sequence). V trimming: 5 bases; J trimming: 6 bases; junction bases outside the gene matches: 3.

There are a few counts of this clone. The chain uses TRBV29-1 and TRBJ2-7; a possible D gene is TRBD1 (5 bases). Germline-derived CDR1 and CDR2 are SQVTM and ANQGSEA. The V end was cut by 5 bases, the J end by 6 bases, with 20 bases between. The CDR3 contains 14 residues. DNA of the CDR3: TGCAGCGTTTGCTTTCCAGGGTCTTCTCTCGAGCAGTACTTC. Encoded protein: CSVCFPGSSLEQYF.

This chain uses TRBV28 with TRBJ2-2, with D uncertain. Trimming cost V 6 bases and J 4 bases, with 12 bases left between them. The CDR3 has 14 residues. Looked up from germline, CDR1 is MDHEN and CDR2 is SYDVKM. The DNA of the CDR3 is TGTGCCAGCAGCCCAGTTGGGCCCACCGGGGAGCTGTTTTTT. It yields the protein CASSPVGPTGELFF.

The chain recombines TRBV4-1 with TRBJ2-1; 10 bases are shared with TRBD1. V was pared by 5 bases and J by 12 bases, with 13 bases of the junction left unmatched. Germline-derived CDR1 and CDR2 are MGHRA and YSYEKL. This CDR3 comprises 15 residues. This chain's CDR3 is CASSYGQGDRIGQFF. For the CDR3, the DNA is TGCGCCAGCAGCTATGGACAGGGGGATAGGATTGGGCAGTTCTTC.

The chain recombines TRBV7-4 with TRBJ2-1; weak D call: TRBD1 (5 bases). This CDR3 is built from 15 residues. Germline lookup yields CDR1 SGHVT and CDR2 SQSDAQ. V was trimmed by 3 bases and J by 3 bases, leaving 12 bases between them. CDR3 sequence: CASSFGQGNYNEQFF. CDR3 bases: TGTGCCAGCAGCTTCGGTCAGGGAAACTACAATGAGCAGTTCTTC.

This chain connects TRBV2 to TRBJ2-7; TRBD2 matches at 9 bases. Germline CDR1 and CDR2: SNHLY and FYNNEI. This CDR3 contains 17 residues. Trimming at V came to 6 bases and at J to 2 bases, leaving 14 bases not matched to a gene. CDR3 in amino acids: CASRRFGSTSGTYEQYF. The CDR3 DNA reads as TGTGCCAGCAGGAGGTTTGGCTCGACTAGCGGAACCTACGAGCAGTACTTC.

CDR3 sequence (DNA): TGTGCCACCAGCAGGGGACTAGTCGGTGAGCAGTTCTTC. Protein sequence: CATSRGLVGEQFF. The chain has TRBV15 and TRBJ2-1; 8 nucleotides agree with TRBD2. The CDR3 is 13 amino acids. Germline V lookup: CDR1 LNHNV, CDR2 YYDKDF (reference sequence). Trimming removed 3 bases from V and 9 bases from J; junction bases left unmatched: 4. Supplemented by reference TRBV15 and TRBJ2-1, the full variable domain reads DAMVIQNPRYQVTQFGKPVTLSCSQTLNHNVMYWYQQKSSQAPKLLFHYYDKDFNNEADTPDNFQSRRPNTSFCFLDIRSPGLGDTAMYLCATSRGLVGEQFFGPGTRLTVL.

The gene calls are TRBV15 and TRBJ2-5; no definite D call. Germline assignment: CDR1 LNHNV and CDR2 YYDKDF (reference sequence). V was cut by 5 bases and J by 1 base, with 11 bases left in between. This CDR3 has 14 amino acids. The CDR3 nucleotides are TGTGCCACCAGCGGGCCAAGTTCCCAAGAGACCCAGTACTTC. Protein product: CATSGPSSQETQYF.

Only one count was recorded for this clone. The chain links TRBV7-6 to TRBJ1-6; tentative D call: TRBD1 (5 bases). CDR1 and CDR2 (germline): SGHVS, FNYEAQ. The V gene lost 5 bases and the J gene lost 10 bases, with 18 bases spanning the gap. CDR3 length equals 15 residues. The CDR3 DNA sequence: TGTGCCAGCAGCCCCGTTGGAGGGGAGGGATCACCCCTCCACTTT. It encodes CASSPVGGEGSPLHF.

This chain links TRBV7-6 with TRBJ2-7; 9 bases agree with TRBD2. V gave up 5 bases and J gave up 3 bases; unmatched junction bases: 8. The germline V gene encodes CDR1 SGHVS and CDR2 FNYEAQ. The CDR3 covers 15 residues. In DNA form, the CDR3 reads TGTGCCAGCAGCACCACTAGCGGGCCGATCTACGAGCAGTACTTC. Its protein product is CASSTTSGPIYEQYF.